These T cell receptor beta chains were read from a single sample in a study of T cell responses to AZD1222 COVID-19 vaccine. Clones were sequenced by immunoSEQ multiplex PCR, and TCRdb holds only the in-frame ones, with some missing. The data contain 120,000 to 150,000 clones, over 80% of them singletons. Sequenced material: peripheral blood, taken 28 days after the second AZD1222 dose. All receptors derive from an adult who received the AZD1222 COVID-19 vaccine. The CDR3 runs from the conserved cysteine through the conserved F or W. Fields, in order: V gene, J gene, clone size, D gene, CDR3 protein, CDR3 DNA. D genes are given only for firm matches. A row's size may be missing; if present it is once, few, many or a size class.

TRBV27,TRBJ2-3,-,-,CASRGSTDTQYF,TGTGCCAGCCGGGGGTCCACAGATACGCAGTATTTT
TRBV6-5,TRBJ2-7,-,TRBD2,CASSRGTSAYEQYF,TGTGCCAGCAGCCGCGGGACTAGCGCCTACGAGCAGTACTTC
TRBV6-5,TRBJ2-7,-,TRBD1,CASSSDRGLGYEQYF,TGTGCCAGCAGTAGTGACAGGGGGCTCGGTTACGAGCAGTACTTC
TRBV4-1,TRBJ2-7,-,-,CASSQPTHRVREQYF,TGCGCCAGCAGCCAACCGACCCACAGGGTGCGCGAGCAGTACTTC
TRBV4-2,TRBJ2-5,-,-,CASSQIQGETQYF,TGTGCCAGCAGCCAAATTCAGGGAGAGACCCAGTACTTC
TRBV4-3,TRBJ2-2,few,TRBD2,CASSQALGRETGELFF,TGCGCCAGCAGCCAGGCCCTCGGGAGGGAAACCGGGGAGCTGTTTTTT
TRBV7-6,TRBJ2-7,-,-,CASSYSGSYEQYF,TGTGCCAGCAGCTATAGCGGTTCCTACGAGCAGTACTTC
TRBV21-1,TRBJ2-5,-,-,CASSKALPARETQYF,TGTGCCAGCAGCAAAGCGCTCCCAGCCCGGGAGACCCAGTACTTC
TRBV6-5,TRBJ2-6,-,TRBD1,CASSYGQVMGANVLTF,TGTGCCAGCAGTTACGGACAGGTAATGGGGGCCAACGTCCTGACTTTC
TRBV6-5,TRBJ1-6,-,-,CASSEGGTNSPLHF,TGTGCCAGCAGCGAGGGGGGGACTAATTCACCCCTCCACTTT
TRBV27,TRBJ1-1,-,TRBD1,CASRLQGLGLNTEAFF,TGTGCCAGCAGGCTACAGGGGTTGGGACTGAACACTGAAGCTTTCTTT
TRBV29-1,TRBJ2-1,-,TRBD2,CSVEVAGVGGEQFF,TGCAGCGTTGAGGTAGCGGGAGTTGGTGGTGAGCAGTTCTTC
TRBV21-1,TRBJ2-1,-,-,CASSPLLRRGGDEQFF,TGTGCCAGCAGCCCCCTTTTGCGGCGGGGGGGGGATGAGCAGTTCTTC
TRBV7-2,TRBJ2-5,-,TRBD2,CASSLALAGETQYF,TGTGCCAGCAGCTTAGCGCTAGCGGGAGAGACCCAGTACTTC
TRBV7-7,TRBJ2-5,-,TRBD2,CASSLGGLAGGIGETQYF,TGTGCCAGCAGCTTAGGGGGACTAGCGGGGGGTATCGGAGAGACCCAGTACTTC
TRBV19,TRBJ1-5,-,TRBD1,CASSALDRGFNQPQHF,TGTGCCAGTAGTGCGTTGGACAGGGGGTTTAATCAGCCCCAGCATTTT
TRBV21-1,TRBJ1-1,-,-,CASSNKDTRQAGSTAFF,TGTGCCAGCAGCAACAAGGACACCCGGCAGGCAGGGTCTACAGCTTTCTTT
TRBV4-2,TRBJ2-7,-,TRBD2,CASSQDRSSGDSYEQYF,TGTGCCAGCAGCCAAGATAGGTCTAGCGGGGACTCCTACGAGCAGTACTTC
TRBV9,TRBJ2-1,-,TRBD2,CASSVAPSGSSYNEQFF,TGTGCCAGCAGCGTAGCTCCTAGCGGGAGCTCCTACAATGAGCAGTTCTTC
TRBV19,TRBJ1-6,-,-,CASSRDAYNSPLHF,TGTGCCAGTAGCAGGGACGCTTATAATTCACCCCTCCACTTT
TRBV12-5,TRBJ1-2,few,-,CASGFSGDYGYTF,TGTGCTAGTGGTTTCTCAGGGGACTATGGCTACACCTTC
TRBV27,TRBJ2-2,-,-,CASSARFGELFF,TGTGCCAGCAGTGCTCGCTTCGGGGAGCTGTTTTTT